These T cell receptor beta chains were read from a single sample in a study of T cell changes during pregnancy in multiple sclerosis. The method was immunoSEQ multiplex PCR; TCRdb's version includes in-frame clones alone and lacks a portion of them. The table has tens of thousands of clones, roughly 92% seen once. The material was CD4+ T cells from peripheral blood mononuclear cells, obtained in the third trimester of pregnancy. All receptors derive from a female donor with multiple sclerosis, enrolled in a pregnancy study. CDR3s include the opening cysteine and the closing phenylalanine or tryptophan. Fields, in order: D gene, V gene, CDR3 length, clone size, J gene, CDR3 protein, CDR3 DNA. The D gene is left open where the match is weak. Some rows mark clone size as missing; the rest say once, few, many or name a class of expanded clone.

.,TRBV30,13,.,TRBJ1-6,CAWSAQNNSPLHF,TGTGCCTGGAGTGCCCAGAATAATTCACCCCTCCACTTT
.,TRBV2,13,.,TRBJ2-5,CASKGGGFATQYF,TGTGCCAGCAAGGGAGGGGGATTTGCGACCCAGTACTTC
TRBD1,TRBV7-2,14,.,TRBJ2-5,CASSGQGRQETQYF,TGTGCCAGCAGCGGACAGGGTCGGCAAGAGACCCAGTACTTC
.,TRBV9,14,.,TRBJ2-1,CASSDLQAHNEQFF,TGTGCCAGCAGCGACTTGCAGGCGCACAATGAGCAGTTCTTC
TRBD1,TRBV5-1,14,.,TRBJ1-2,CASRPGQGAIGYTF,TGCGCCAGCAGACCCGGACAGGGGGCGATTGGCTACACCTTC
TRBD2,TRBV7-3,16,.,TRBJ2-3,CASSSSAGGLVDTQYF,TGTGCCAGCAGCTCGTCGGCGGGAGGCTTAGTGGATACGCAGTATTTT
TRBD1,TRBV6-5,13,.,TRBJ1-1,CASSPTGGPEAFF,TGTGCCAGCAGTCCAACAGGGGGCCCTGAAGCTTTCTTT
.,TRBV19,15,.,TRBJ1-4,CASSTLTGGNEKLFF,TGTGCCAGTAGTACCCTGACGGGAGGGAATGAAAAACTGTTTTTT
TRBD1,TRBV6-1,14,few,TRBJ1-1,CAGAGQGANTEAFF,TGTGCCGGAGCCGGACAGGGGGCGAATACTGAAGCTTTCTTT
.,TRBV14,18,.,TRBJ1-3,CASSQDFQGLNSGNTIYF,TGTGCCAGCAGCCAAGATTTTCAGGGCCTGAACTCTGGAAACACCATATATTTT
.,TRBV9,15,.,TRBJ1-2,CASSVVPGGYYGYTF,TGTGCCAGCAGCGTAGTGCCGGGGGGGTACTATGGCTACACCTTC
TRBD1,TRBV18,15,.,TRBJ2-1,CASSPPGQGRREQFF,TGTGCCAGCTCTCCTCCGGGACAGGGGCGTAGGGAGCAGTTCTTC
.,TRBV7-9,14,.,TRBJ1-2,CASSLSDINYGYTF,TGTGCCAGCAGCCTCTCGGACATTAACTATGGCTACACCTTC
.,TRBV13,14,.,TRBJ2-5,CASRLGYSQETQYF,TGTGCCAGCAGGTTAGGATATTCTCAAGAGACCCAGTACTTC
TRBD1,TRBV2,13,.,TRBJ1-2,CASSRDRDRGYTF,TGTGCCAGCAGTCGGGACAGGGACCGTGGCTACACCTTC
.,TRBV7-2,15,.,TRBJ2-1,CASSLSEGSYNEQFF,TGTGCCAGCAGCCTATCGGAGGGCTCCTACAATGAGCAGTTCTTC
TRBD1,TRBV30,12,.,TRBJ1-2,CAWSAGGEGYTF,TGTGCCTGGAGCGCAGGGGGTGAAGGCTACACCTTC
TRBD2,TRBV15,20,.,TRBJ2-1,CATSGGLAGFLRSSYNEQFF,TGTGCCACCAGCGGGGGACTAGCGGGATTTTTGCGAAGCTCCTACAATGAGCAGTTCTTC
.,TRBV19,14,once,TRBJ1-2,CASSAPVSAHGYTF,TGTGCCAGTAGTGCCCCCGTAAGCGCCCATGGCTACACCTTC
.,TRBV7-2,17,.,TRBJ2-3,CASSPRGRPTGTDTQYF,TGTGCCAGCAGCCCTAGGGGCAGGCCCACTGGCACAGATACGCAGTATTTT
.,TRBV27,16,few,TRBJ1-1,CASSQHSSSLNTEAFF,TGTGCCAGCAGTCAGCACAGCTCGTCCTTGAACACTGAAGCTTTCTTT
.,TRBV7-6,13,.,TRBJ2-7,CASSLDQGHEQYF,TGTGCCAGCAGCTTAGACCAGGGGCACGAGCAGTACTTC
.,TRBV11-2,13,.,TRBJ2-1,CASSKSRNNEQFF,TGTGCCAGCAGCAAATCTAGAAACAATGAGCAGTTCTTC
TRBD1,TRBV11-3,15,.,TRBJ1-1,CASSLEDRGIAEAFF,TGTGCCAGCAGCTTAGAAGACAGGGGGATCGCTGAAGCTTTCTTT
TRBD1,TRBV6-6,13,.,TRBJ2-7,CASRPGQRYEQYF,TGTGCCAGCAGGCCGGGACAGCGATACGAGCAGTACTTC
TRBD1,TRBV7-2,14,.,TRBJ2-7,CASSLQGLSIEQYF,TGTGCCAGCAGCCTACAGGGGTTATCAATCGAGCAGTACTTC